The TCR beta chain described here comes from a study of blood T cell repertoires in COVID-19. This clone has a single count. Repertoires were generated with immunoSEQ multiplex PCR, while TCRdb's copy carries only in-frame clones and drops some. The sample holds fewer than 60,000 clones, over 80% seen once. The CDR3 spans 15 residues. V shed 8 bases and J shed 10 bases, with 23 bases lying between them. The germline gives CDR1 LNHDA, CDR2 SQIVND (reference sequence). The material sequenced was peripheral blood. This receptor was identified in a man younger than 40 with COVID-19, enrolled during active disease. The chain employs TRBV19 and TRBJ2-2, with D possibly TRBD2 on 5 matching bases. In DNA form, the CDR3 reads TGTGCCAGTGGGCCGGAGGCGGGTGTGTCTTCGGAGCTGTTTTTT. Protein: CASGPEAGVSSELFF.